These 31 T cell receptor beta chains originate from one sample sequenced in a study of identical twins. TCRdb used MiXCR to reprocess the 5' RACE reads, holding one entry per CDR3 protein. The data contain about 690,000 distinct CDR3 sequences, 6% to 6.5% of them seen just once; the ten biggest clones take up 1.5% to 2%. Sequences were obtained from naive T cells sorted from blood. The receptor source for this set is a man aged 18 to 29 in good health.

This clonotype was recorded many times. This sequence joins TRBV9 and TRBJ2-2; 10 bases fit TRBD2. CDR1 is SGDLS, CDR2 YYNGEE, per germline. The CDR3 contains 17 residues. Trimming removed 1 base from V and 2 bases from J; junction bases left unmatched: 5. The CDR3 DNA sequence: TGTGCCAGCAGCGTATCTAGCGGGAGATTTAACACCGGGGAGCTGTTTTTT. As protein: CASSVSSGRFNTGELFF.

The chain employs TRBV5-6 and TRBJ2-7; 10 positions agree with TRBD1. In germline, CDR1 is SGHDT, CDR2 YYEEEE. J lost 6 bases, V lost 4 bases, and 4 bases had no gene match. CDR3 length: 13 residues. The CDR3 loop reads CASSLTGGGEQYV. In DNA, the CDR3 is TGTGCCAGCAGCCTGACAGGGGGCGGCGAGCAGTACGTC.

This clonotype was counted ten times or more. The chain has TRBV5-6 and TRBJ2-7; either TRBD1 or TRBD2 may supply D (5 bases each). The CDR3 length is 14 residues. Trimming took off 2 bases at V and 2 bases at J, with 11 bases between the two ends. Per the germline V gene, CDR1 is SGHDT and CDR2 is YYEEEE. CDR3 residues: CASSFRDVAYEQYV. The CDR3 region has the DNA TGTGCCAGCAGCTTCCGGGACGTGGCCTACGAGCAGTACGTC.

This clonotype was observed many times. The chain employs TRBV29-1 and TRBJ2-5; a possible D gene is TRBD1 (6 bases). V shed 1 base and J shed 5 bases, with 11 bases lying between them. This CDR3 has 13 residues. In germline, CDR1 is SQVTM, CDR2 ANQGSEA. The CDR3, as DNA: TGCAGCGTTGAAGGGGCAGGGGTGGAGACCCAGTACTTC. Residues: CSVEGAGVETQYF.

The V and J genes are TRBV12-5 and TRBJ2-7; TRBD2 matches at 7 bases. Germline lookup yields CDR1 LGHNT and CDR2 FRNRAP. The CDR3 has 13 amino acids. The J segment lost 6 bases and the V segment lost 5 bases, leaving 7 bases of the junction unmatched. The CDR3 DNA reads TGTGCTAGTGGTCAAGGACTAGTCTCCGAGCAGTACTTC. The encoded protein is CASGQGLVSEQYF.

The chain uses TRBV5-5 and TRBJ2-6; TRBD1 matches 9 bases. The length of the CDR3 is 18 residues. The V and J ends lost 3 bases and 0 bases, in that order; junction bases with no gene match: 7. From germline, CDR1 is SGHKS and CDR2 YYEKEE (reference sequence). CDR3 sequence: CASSSNRGQLSGANVLTF. CDR3 sequence (DNA): TGTGCCAGCAGCTCAAACAGGGGGCAACTCTCTGGGGCCAACGTCCTGACTTTC.

This clonotype was seen many times. The V and J genes are TRBV29-1 and TRBJ2-5; D unclear. The CDR3 has 12 amino acids. Germline loops: CDR1 SQVTM, CDR2 ANQGSEA. V lost 7 bases, J lost 5 bases, and 14 bases lay in between. For the CDR3, the DNA is TGCAGCGCCAGCGCAGCTGTGGAGACCCAGTACTTC. Amino acid sequence: CSASAAVETQYF.

Many counts were recorded for this clonotype. J is TRBJ2-3 and V is TRBV12-3 or TRBV12-4; weak D call: TRBD2 (5 bases). The CDR3 is 12 residues long. Trimming took off 6 bases at V and 2 bases at J, with 6 bases between the two ends. The CDR3 sequence: CASRTTTDTQYF. Here the CDR3 DNA reads TGTGCCAGCAGGACTACCACAGATACGCAGTATTTT.

The sample holds many counts of this clonotype. This chain uses TRBV4-2 with TRBJ1-1; D gene ambiguous. Per germline, CDR1 LGHNA and CDR2 YNFKEQ. V was pared by 7 bases and J by 8 bases, with 8 bases between. The CDR3 has 10 amino acids. The CDR3 loop is CASKGGEAFF. The CDR3 DNA reads TGTGCCAGCAAAGGTGGGGAAGCTTTCTTT.

The V gene is TRBV18, the J gene TRBJ2-7; D might be TRBD1 or TRBD2, each matching 5 bases. Trimming took 6 bases from V and 5 from J, leaving 14 bases between them. Germline assignment: CDR1 KGHSH and CDR2 LQKENI. This CDR3 has 13 amino acids. The CDR3 coding sequence is TGTGCCAGCTCCCCGGGACCGGCGGACGAGCAGTACTTC. It translates to CASSPGPADEQYF.

This clonotype was found many times. This rearrangement joins TRBV27 to TRBJ1-1, with D unclear. V was cut by 6 bases and J by 1 base, with 12 bases left in between. CDR1 and CDR2 (germline): MNHEY, SMNVEV (reference sequence). CDR3 length: 14 residues. The CDR3 DNA reads as TGTGCCAGCAGAGTCGGGTCTGCGAACACTGAAGCTTTCTTT. Protein sequence: CASRVGSANTEAFF.

This clonotype was seen at least ten times. The chain employs TRBV29-1 and TRBJ2-1; D is ambiguous. Germline V gene lookup returns CDR1 SQVTM and CDR2 ANQGSEA. This CDR3 spans 12 amino acids. Trimming stripped 2 bases from V and 5 bases from J, with 7 bases between. CDR3 DNA sequence: TGCAGCGTTGAACGGAGAGACAATGAGCAGTTCTTC. This translates into CSVERRDNEQFF.

The CDR3 spells CASSKSRGQETQYF. The CDR3 DNA sequence: TGTGCCAGCAGCAAATCTAGGGGGCAAGAGACCCAGTACTTC. The genes are TRBV21-1 and TRBJ2-5; the table's D gene call, TRBD1, was not cross checked with the DNA. TRBV21-1 is described as a pseudogene. The CDR3 consists of 14 residues.

The sample holds a few counts of this clonotype. This sequence joins TRBV21-1 and TRBJ2-7. TRBV21-1 is reported as a pseudogene. The CDR3 runs 16 residues. CDR3: CASSKAEGSRGYEQYF. CDR3 in DNA: TGTGCCAGCAGCAAAGCGGAAGGGTCAAGAGGATACGAGCAGTACTTC.

This clonotype was seen a handful of times. The chain links TRBV25-1 to TRBJ2-2, with D unclear. The V end lost 6 bases, the J end lost 10 bases, and 12 bases lay between the germline ends. The CDR3 is 12 amino acids. Per germline, CDR1 MGHDK and CDR2 SYGVNS. The CDR3 protein is CASSEAMVELFF. The CDR3 DNA is TGTGCCAGCAGCGAGGCCATGGTGGAGCTGTTTTTT.

This clonotype was seen many times. The chain recombines TRBV9 with TRBJ2-2, with 7 bases that match TRBD2. Germline V lookup: CDR1 SGDLS, CDR2 YYNGEE. The CDR3 length is 17 residues. Trimming took 1 base from V and 5 from J; bases not matched to a gene: 11. The CDR3 loop is CASSVMGGSLLTGELFF. The CDR3 nucleotides are TGTGCCAGCAGCGTAATGGGCGGGAGTTTGTTAACCGGGGAGCTGTTTTTT.

The rearrangement uses TRBV3-1 and TRBJ2-1, with 11 nucleotides matching TRBD2. This CDR3 is 16 amino acids long. Germline CDR1 and CDR2: LGHDT and YNNKEL (reference sequence). Trimming removed 6 bases from V and 12 bases from J; junction bases left unmatched: 16. DNA for the CDR3: TGTGCCAGCAGTTCGACACCAGTTAGCGGGAGGGCTGGGCAGTTCTTC. Residues: CASSSTPVSGRAGQFF.

V gene TRBV18 combines with J gene TRBJ2-5; D is uncertain. V lost 0 bases and J lost 4, with 9 bases in between. This CDR3 region has 14 residues. Germline V gene sequence: CDR1 KGHSH, CDR2 LQKENI. As DNA, the CDR3 is TGTGCCAGCTCACCACCCTACCGCGCAGAGACCCAGTACTTC. Its protein product is CASSPPYRAETQYF.

In this sample, this clonotype turned up many times. V and J are TRBV24-1 and TRBJ2-5; perhaps TRBD2 as D (5 bases). The germline V gene has CDR1 KGHDR and CDR2 SFDVKD. This CDR3 has 15 amino acids. With 6 bases removed from V and 4 bases from J, the gap between germline ends came to 17 bases. The CDR3 loop is CATSSFLAGVETQYF. In DNA form, the CDR3 reads TGTGCCACCAGTTCGTTCCTTGCCGGGGTAGAGACCCAGTACTTC.

This clonotype was counted a few times. The chain couples TRBV21-1 to TRBJ2-7; TRBD2 was called by the table and not checked on the DNA. TRBV21-1 represents a pseudogene. This CDR3 has 17 residues. CDR3 sequence (DNA): TGTGCCAGCAGCAATGGGGGGGAGGGTAGGAGCTCCTACGAGCAGTACGTC. Residues: CASSNGGEGRSSYEQYV.

The V gene is TRBV19, the J gene TRBJ2-5; TRBD1 matches at 7 bases. The CDR3 is made up of 14 amino acids. Germline-derived CDR1 and CDR2 are LNHDA and SQIVND (reference sequence). After removal of 10 bases from V and 4 bases from J, the junction contained 12 bases not matched to a gene. This CDR3 is CATSPLDRSETQYF. CDR3 sequence (DNA): TGTGCCACCTCACCCCTGGACAGGTCAGAGACCCAGTACTTC.

This clonotype showed up just a few times. The rearrangement uses TRBV11-2 and TRBJ2-7; 7 bases match TRBD1. V trimming: 6 bases; J trimming: 5 bases; junction bases outside the gene matches: 4. The germline CDR1 and CDR2 sequences are SGHAT and FQNNGV. This CDR3 is 12 amino acids long. The CDR3 here is CASRTQGNEQYF. In nucleotides, the CDR3 is TGTGCCAGCAGGACACAGGGGAACGAGCAGTACTTC. Full variable domain (outside the CDR3, taken from reference TRBV11-2 and TRBJ2-7): EAGVAQSPRYKIIEKRQSVAFWCNPISGHATLYWYQQILGQGPKLLIQFQNNGVVDDSQLPKDRFSAERLKGVDSTLKIQPAKLEDSAVYLCASRTQGNEQYFGPGTRLTVT.

Many counts were recorded for this clonotype. This sequence joins TRBV7-6 and TRBJ2-2; possible D gene TRBD1, 6 bases. Trimming pared 6 bases from V and 0 bases from J, leaving 14 bases between. The CDR3 loop spans 16 amino acids. Germline values: CDR1 SGHVS, CDR2 FNYEAQ. As DNA, the CDR3 is TGTGCCAGCAGTCGTCCGGGACACACGAACACCGGGGAGCTGTTTTTT. Amino acid sequence: CASSRPGHTNTGELFF.

This clonotype was observed at least ten times. The CDR3 sequence is CASTNPGTRDEQFF. The CDR3 DNA follows: TGTGCCAGCACCAACCCCGGGACGCGGGATGAGCAGTTCTTC. The rearrangement joins TRBV2 to TRBJ2-1; D is tentatively TRBD1 or TRBD2 (5 bases each). There are 14 residues in the CDR3. CDR1 and CDR2 from the germline V gene are SNHLY and FYNNEI. The V end lost 7 bases, the J end lost 8 bases, and 18 bases lay between the germline ends. Supplemented by reference TRBV2 and TRBJ2-1, the full variable domain reads EPEVTQTPSHQVTQMGQEVILRCVPISNHLYFYWYRQILGQKVEFLVSFYNNEISEKSEIFDDQFSVERPDGSNFTLKIRSTKLEDSAMYFCASTNPGTRDEQFFGPGTRLTVL.

This clonotype was picked up many times. V gene TRBV12-3 or TRBV12-4 combines with J gene TRBJ2-2; a weak D match, TRBD2 (5 bases). V was shortened by 6 bases and J by 5 bases, with 19 bases between the two germline ends. The CDR3 has 16 amino acids. The CDR3 nucleotides are TGTGCCAGCAGCTTCCCGATACTAGGCGGGACCGGGGAGCTGTTTTTT. It translates to CASSFPILGGTGELFF.

V usage is TRBV7-3 and J usage is TRBJ2-7; tentative D call: TRBD2 (6 bases). V was pared by 5 bases and J by 2 bases, with 16 bases between. CDR3 length equals 15 residues. Germline loops: CDR1 SGHTA, CDR2 FQGTGA. The CDR3 loop is CASSHGAGTAYEQYF. The CDR3 DNA follows: TGTGCCAGCAGCCACGGGGCGGGAACGGCCTACGAGCAGTACTTC.

This chain connects TRBV7-2 to TRBJ2-5; 7 bases map to TRBD1. This CDR3 has 14 amino acids. V was clipped by 5 bases and J by 2 bases; unmatched bases: 5. CDR1 is SGHTA and CDR2 is FQGNSA in the germline V gene. CDR3 sequence: CASSGQVGQETQYF. Here the CDR3 DNA reads TGTGCCAGCAGCGGACAGGTCGGACAAGAGACCCAGTACTTC.

Only a few counts were recorded for this clonotype. The genes are TRBV10-3 and TRBJ2-5; no reliable D call. The CDR3 runs to 15 residues. V was pared by 7 bases and J by 0 bases, with 15 bases between. Germline V gene sequence: CDR1 ENHRY, CDR2 SYGVKD. The CDR3 reads CAIIPARRYQETQYF. In DNA, the CDR3 is TGTGCCATCATCCCTGCCCGGCGATACCAAGAGACCCAGTACTTC.

In this sample, this clonotype turned up a few times. The gene calls are TRBV6-1 and TRBJ1-1, with 8 bases fitting TRBD1. Germline assignment: CDR1 MNHNS and CDR2 SASEGT. This CDR3 has 15 amino acids. J gave up 6 bases and V 3 bases, and 9 bases lay outside the gene matches. The CDR3 DNA sequence: TGTGCCAGCAGTGAGGTTGGACAGGGAGGATCTGAAGCTTTCTTT. Amino acids: CASSEVGQGGSEAFF.

This clonotype was observed a handful of times. The chain employs TRBV3-1 and TRBJ2-1, with D perhaps matching TRBD2 (6 bases). This CDR3 comprises 15 residues. V lost 4 bases and J 6 bases, leaving 16 bases between the germline ends. Germline V gene sequence: CDR1 LGHDT, CDR2 YNNKEL (reference sequence). The CDR3 nucleotides read TGTGCCAGCAGCCCCGGGGGTTCCGGGATCAATGAGCAGTTCTTC. It specifies CASSPGGSGINEQFF.

The chain links TRBV6-1 to TRBJ1-5; D uncertain. Germline V CDR1 and CDR2: MNHNS, SASEGT. Trimming removed 0 bases from V and 6 bases from J, with 6 bases in between. This CDR3 spans 13 amino acids. DNA for the CDR3: TGTGCCAGCAGTGAAGCGAAAGGTCAGCCCCAGCATTTT. It encodes CASSEAKGQPQHF.